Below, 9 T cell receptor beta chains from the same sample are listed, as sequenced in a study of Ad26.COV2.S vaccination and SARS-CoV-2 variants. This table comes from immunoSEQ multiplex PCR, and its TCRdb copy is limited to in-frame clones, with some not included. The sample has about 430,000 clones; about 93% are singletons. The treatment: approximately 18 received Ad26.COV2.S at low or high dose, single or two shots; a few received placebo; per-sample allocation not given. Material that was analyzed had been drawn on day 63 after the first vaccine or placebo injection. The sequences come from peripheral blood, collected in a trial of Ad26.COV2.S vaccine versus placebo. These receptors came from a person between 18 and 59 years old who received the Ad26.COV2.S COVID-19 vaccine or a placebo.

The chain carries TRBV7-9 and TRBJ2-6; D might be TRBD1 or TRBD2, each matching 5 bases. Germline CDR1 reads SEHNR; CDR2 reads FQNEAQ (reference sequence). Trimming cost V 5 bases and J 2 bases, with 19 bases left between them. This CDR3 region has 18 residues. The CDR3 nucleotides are TGTGCCAGCAGCGGACTTGGGACGGACCTCGCTGGGGCCAACGTCCTGACTTTC. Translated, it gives CASSGLGTDLAGANVLTF.

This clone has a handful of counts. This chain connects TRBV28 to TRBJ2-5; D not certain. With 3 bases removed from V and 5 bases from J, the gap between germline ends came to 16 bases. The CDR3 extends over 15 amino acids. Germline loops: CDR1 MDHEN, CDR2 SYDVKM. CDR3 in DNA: TGTGCCAGCAGTTTCCAAGTTGGGCTGAGGGAGACCCAGTACTTC. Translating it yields CASSFQVGLRETQYF.

This CDR3 reads CASSQAPQEEVPTNLYNEQFF. The CDR3, as DNA: TGTGCCAGCAGCCAAGCTCCCCAGGAGGAAGTACCGACTAACCTATACAATGAGCAGTTCTTC. The chain has TRBV3-1 (or the pseudogene TRBV3-2) and TRBJ2-1; TRBD2 might be the D (5 bases). The germline gives CDR1 LGHDT, CDR2 YNNKEL (reference sequence). V shed 1 base and J shed 4 bases, with 29 bases lying between them. CDR3 length: 21 residues.

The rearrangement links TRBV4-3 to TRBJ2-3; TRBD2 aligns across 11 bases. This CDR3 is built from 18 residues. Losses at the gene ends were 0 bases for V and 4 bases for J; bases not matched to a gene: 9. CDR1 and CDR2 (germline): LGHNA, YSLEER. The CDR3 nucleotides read TGCGCCAGCAGCCAAGATCCCGGAGAACTAGCGGGAGCAGATACGCAGTATTTT. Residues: CASSQDPGELAGADTQYF.

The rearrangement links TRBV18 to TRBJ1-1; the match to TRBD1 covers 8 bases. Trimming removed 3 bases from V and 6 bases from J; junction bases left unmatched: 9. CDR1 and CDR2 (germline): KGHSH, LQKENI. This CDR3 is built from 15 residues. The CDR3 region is CASSPTGVVSSEAFF. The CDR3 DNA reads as TGTGCCAGCTCACCGACAGGGGTTGTGAGTTCTGAAGCTTTCTTT.

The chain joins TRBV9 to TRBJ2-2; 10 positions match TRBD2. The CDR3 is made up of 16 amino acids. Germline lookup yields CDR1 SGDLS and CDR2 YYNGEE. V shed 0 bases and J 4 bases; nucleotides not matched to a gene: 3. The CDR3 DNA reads TGTGCCAGCAGCGTAGCTAGCGGGAGTGGCACCGGGGAGCTGTTTTTT. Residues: CASSVASGSGTGELFF.

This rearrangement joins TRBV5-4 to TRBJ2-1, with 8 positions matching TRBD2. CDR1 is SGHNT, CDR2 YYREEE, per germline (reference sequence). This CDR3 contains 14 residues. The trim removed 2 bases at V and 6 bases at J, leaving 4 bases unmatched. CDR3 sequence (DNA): TGTGCCAGCAGCTTAGCGGGAGCGGTCAATGAGCAGTTCTTC. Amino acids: CASSLAGAVNEQFF.

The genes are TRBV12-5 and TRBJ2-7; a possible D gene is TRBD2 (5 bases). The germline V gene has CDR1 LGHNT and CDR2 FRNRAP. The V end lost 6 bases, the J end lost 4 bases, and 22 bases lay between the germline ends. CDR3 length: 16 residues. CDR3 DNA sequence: TGTGCTAGTGGCCCCCCGCTAAAGGGCCCGGGATACGAGCAGTACTTC. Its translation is CASGPPLKGPGYEQYF.

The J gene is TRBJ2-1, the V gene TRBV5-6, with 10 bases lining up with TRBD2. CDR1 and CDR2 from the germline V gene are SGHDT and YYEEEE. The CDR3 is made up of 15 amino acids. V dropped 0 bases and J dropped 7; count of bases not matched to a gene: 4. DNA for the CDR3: TGTGCCAGCAGCTTGGGTATTAGCGGGAGGAATGAGCAGTTCTTC. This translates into CASSLGISGRNEQFF.